Reported below is one TCR beta chain. As handled by the study authors: Reference gene primer amplification yielded estimated nucleated cell counts. Data came from immunoSEQ multiplex PCR; TCRdb stores just in-frame clones and leaves some out. V and J calls and clone size are those listed in that table; D and trimming were worked out from the DNA. The sample yields more than 400,000 clones, 70% to 90% seen once. The source of the sample is a study of blood T cell repertoires in COVID-19. Study as a whole: The cDNA or gDNA used as material had been derived from T cells, B-cell-depleted T cells, or PBMCs.

After removal of 6 bases from V and 5 bases from J, the junction contained 6 bases not matched to a gene. Germline loops: CDR1 SGDLS, CDR2 YYNGEE. The CDR3 is 14 residues long. Specimen: peripheral blood. V usage is TRBV9 and J usage is TRBJ1-4; 8 bases map to TRBD1. The sequence came from a human donor in a cohort sampled during active COVID-19. The DNA of the CDR3 is TGTGCCAGCAAAAAAACAGGGGGAAATGAAAAACTGTTTTTT. Translated: CASKKTGGNEKLFF.